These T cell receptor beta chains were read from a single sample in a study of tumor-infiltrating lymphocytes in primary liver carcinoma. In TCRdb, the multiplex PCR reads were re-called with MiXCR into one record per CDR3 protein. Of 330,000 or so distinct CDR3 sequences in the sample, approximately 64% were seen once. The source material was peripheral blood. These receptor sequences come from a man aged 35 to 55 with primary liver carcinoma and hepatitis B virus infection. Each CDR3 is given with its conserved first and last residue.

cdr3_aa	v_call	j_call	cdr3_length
CTISDKRDNEKLFF	TRBV10-3	TRBJ1-4	14
CTGSLARTLFANTGELYF	TRBV11-2	TRBJ2-2	18
CASSVGALTGLRITGELFF	TRBV9	TRBJ2-2	19
CSVRGLAGDTDTQYF	TRBV29-1	TRBJ2-3	15
CASSFDWTGSSGTQHF	TRBV11-2	TRBJ2-5	16
CSVVSDRGMNEQYF	TRBV29-1	TRBJ2-7	14
CATQEREGEQLF	TRBV11-2	TRBJ2-7	12
CASSIRGQGGTEAFF	TRBV7-9	TRBJ1-1	15
CATSVSGSDTGELFF	TRBV6-2/TRBV6-3	TRBJ2-2	15
CSAPPLDEDQETQYF	TRBV20-1	TRBJ2-5	15
CASSLGLTLQETQYF	TRBV13	TRBJ2-5	15
CASSQVRLAGTGELFF	TRBV4-2	TRBJ2-2	16
CASSSRQFLGNTGELFF	TRBV11-2	TRBJ2-2	17
CASSPGGNQETQYF	TRBV5-1	TRBJ2-5	14
CSVDSGPRLSYNEQFF	TRBV29-1	TRBJ2-1	16
CASSSPGLGGDTQYF	TRBV28	TRBJ2-5	15
CASSYSFPGELFF	TRBV6-5	TRBJ2-2	13
CASSEGSNPSSYEQYF	TRBV2	TRBJ2-7	16
CVSRQSSDRSGTQYF	TRBV6-2/TRBV6-3	TRBJ2-5	15
CAWRHKQDNTGNTIYF	TRBV30	TRBJ1-3	16
CASSLDPQEETQYF	TRBV11-2	TRBJ2-5	14
CASSYSWVLDTGELFF	TRBV6-5	TRBJ2-2	16
CSSSAGTGMESIQYF	TRBV10-1	TRBJ2-4	15
CASRARREGPPAQYF	TRBV4-2	TRBJ2-3	15
CASNKAGGNTGELFF	TRBV6-5	TRBJ2-2	15
CASSEAFDGGELFF	TRBV6-1	TRBJ2-2	14
CASSLGRRSSYEQYF	TRBV5-6	TRBJ2-7	15
CATTAGQSHGYTF	TRBV10-3	TRBJ1-2	13
CASSPFRGMSTYEQYF	TRBV5-6	TRBJ2-7	16
CASSRGLVGGHNRDTQYF	TRBV11-2	TRBJ2-3	18
CASSGGLAGASYEQYF	TRBV6-1	TRBJ2-7	16
CASSLDGNQPQYF	TRBV5-1	.	13
CASGSRQGHGYTF	TRBV6-5	TRBJ1-2	13
CAIRDNNNEQFF	TRBV10-3	TRBJ2-1	12
CASSLRGGSCEYYF	TRBV11-2	TRBJ2-7	14
CASSLSGLTEAFF	TRBV11-1	TRBJ1-1	13
CASSLELDTQYF	TRBV11-2	TRBJ2-3	12
CASSYLGGSTEAFF	TRBV7-9	TRBJ1-1	14
CSVEPSGTTYEQYF	TRBV29-1	TRBJ2-7	14
CASSLRGSGANVLTF	TRBV4-1	TRBJ2-6	15
CASSNTGIYNSPLHF	TRBV28	TRBJ1-6	15
CASTSTGGLSNYGYTF	TRBV6-1	TRBJ1-2	16
CVSSLERDSGHEQYF	TRBV11-2	TRBJ2-7	15
CASSPVPGRLAGVHTQYF	TRBV6-5	TRBJ2-3	18
CASSPRTSTGKGNEQFF	TRBV4-1	TRBJ2-1	17
CSVEDLDRGQIQYF	TRBV29-1	TRBJ2-5	14
CASSQETGWYEQYF	TRBV4-1	TRBJ2-7	14
CASILRPQANTEASF	TRBV11-2	TRBJ1-1	15
CAISGIRYQPQHF	TRBV10-3	TRBJ1-5	13
CASSLRRQSIQYF	TRBV11-1	TRBJ2-4	13
CASSLWIPGTEQNTGELFF	TRBV5-1	TRBJ2-2	19
CASSSGEGVDEQYF	TRBV11-2	TRBJ2-7	14
CASSSGLAVSDTQYF	TRBV11-2	TRBJ2-3	15